This T cell receptor (beta chain) was profiled in a study of cytomegalovirus exposure and HLA in healthy donors. In the study overall: Among the roughly 430 genotyped donors, approximately 82% were placed in the Caucasian-associated ancestry cluster. Study findings and constraints: In a later analysis, common viral pathogens appeared linked to several of the most significant clusters.

In the case of this clone: The target antigen is unknown.

Use of 60 Vbeta and 13 Jbeta primers characterized the PCR. TCRdb keeps only in-frame clones here, not all; method: immunoSEQ multiplex PCR. The sample holds about 190,000 clones, around 67% seen once. The clonotype was recovered from a woman aged 25 to 39 in good health and CMV-seropositive. Source material: PBMCs.

CDR3 region: CASRPGQVYGYTF. CDR3 DNA: TGTGCCAGCAGGCCGGGACAGGTCTATGGCTACACCTTC. The chain recombines TRBV5-4 with TRBJ1-2; 8 nucleotides match TRBD1. This CDR3 spans 13 amino acids. V trimming: 5 bases; J trimming: 4 bases; junction bases outside the gene matches: 4. CDR1 and CDR2 (germline): SGHNT, YYREEE (reference sequence).